Given below is one T cell receptor (beta chain) in context. Its target is not known. PCR was performed a second time for about 6 to 11 cycles using a sample-barcoded 5' primer and a J-beta primer mix. With 12 random nucleotides, a template-switch adaptor tagged each individual cDNA molecule. From the 5' RACE reads, TCRdb called clonotypes with MiXCR, one entry per CDR3 protein. Here the sample spans 850,000 to 1,000,000 distinct CDR3 sequences, roughly 51% being singletons. This specimen belongs to a study of blood T cells in healthy people across ages. Study outcomes and limitations: Age advanced and TCR beta diversity per million T cells fell, roughly linearly. Versus aged donors, long-lived donors had higher diversity and more naive CD4+ cells.

CDR3 length: 15 residues. Trimming at V came to 7 bases and at J to 8 bases, leaving 12 bases not matched to a gene. The V gene's germline CDR1 is SQVTM and CDR2 ANQGSEA. What was sequenced was blood. This TCR was recovered from an older woman in good health. The rearrangement links TRBV29-1 to TRBJ2-1; 12 bases agree with TRBD2. CDR3: CSGSRGLAGFDEQFF. The CDR3 nucleotides are TGCAGCGGTTCACGGGGACTAGCGGGCTTCGATGAGCAGTTCTTC.